The entry below describes one T cell receptor (beta chain). The sample is drawn from a study of blood T cell repertoires in COVID-19. In the study overall: Sample material is recorded as cDNA or gDNA derived from T cells, B-cell-depleted T cells, or PBMCs.

With V trimmed by 4 bases and J by 0 bases, 3 bases remained unmatched. The CDR3 covers 15 residues. CDR1 is KGHSH and CDR2 is LQKENI in the germline V gene. Original handling: Estimation of nucleated cell counts relied on the amplification of reference gene primers. Data came from immunoSEQ multiplex PCR; TCRdb stores just in-frame clones and leaves some out. The V and J calls and clone size come from that table; D and trimming were worked out from the DNA. The table lists 20,000 to 25,000 clones, about 88% of them singletons. This chain uses TRBV18 with TRBJ2-3, with TRBD2 matching 8 bases. This TCR was sampled from a human donor in a cohort sampled during active COVID-19. The donor label of this sample is uncertain. The sequenced sample consisted of peripheral blood. The CDR3: CASSRASGSTDTQYF. The CDR3 DNA reads as TGTGCCAGCTCACGGGCTAGCGGGAGCACAGATACGCAGTATTTT. The whole variable domain, filled in from reference TRBV18 and TRBJ2-3, reads NAGVMQNPRHLVRRRGQEARLRCSPMKGHSHVYWYRQLPEEGLKFMVYLQKENIIDESGMPKERFSAEFPKEGPSILRIQQVVRGDSAAYFCASSRASGSTDTQYFGPGTRLTVL.